These 31 T cell receptor beta chains share one sample of origin, sequenced in a study of blood T cells in healthy people across ages. A second roughly 6 to 12 cycle PCR used barcoded and J-beta primers. TCRdb reprocessed the 5' RACE reads via MiXCR and lists one record per CDR3 protein. The sample shows about 1.8 million distinct CDR3 sequences, around half of them seen only once. Sequences were obtained from blood. Receptor source: a woman between 40 and 55 years old in good health.

The chain combines TRBV7-2 with TRBJ1-1; possible D gene TRBD1, 6 bases. There are 15 residues in the CDR3. Germline CDR1 SGHTA, CDR2 FQGNSA. The V end lost 5 bases, the J end lost 0 bases, and 13 bases lay between the germline ends. The DNA for the CDR3 is TGTGCCAGCAGCGGCAGCGGGACACTGAACACTGAAGCTTTCTTT. Residues: CASSGSGTLNTEAFF.

J is TRBJ2-6 and V is TRBV6-5; 9 bases agree with TRBD2. CDR3 length equals 15 residues. With 6 bases clipped from V and 4 bases from J, the junction kept 4 bases outside the gene matches. The germline V gene has CDR1 MNHEY and CDR2 SVGAGI. The CDR3 region has the DNA TGTGCCAGCAGAAGCGGGGGGCCAGGGGCCAACGTCCTGACTTTC. Translating gives CASRSGGPGANVLTF.

The chain joins TRBV6-2 or TRBV6-3 to TRBJ1-2; D is perhaps TRBD1 (6 bases). V was shortened by 2 bases and J by 6 bases, with 16 bases between the two germline ends. The CDR3 runs to 15 residues. The germline V gene encodes CDR1 MNHEY and CDR2 SVGEGT. The CDR3 bases are TGTGCCAGCAGTTACCCAGGGGTGAGGATCGATGGCTACACCTTC. Amino acids: CASSYPGVRIDGYTF.

There are a few counts of this clonotype. The rearrangement joins TRBV28 to TRBJ2-1, with 9 bases aligning to TRBD2. The V segment lost 5 bases and the J segment 9 bases; nucleotides outside the gene matches: 11. Germline V gene sequence: CDR1 MDHEN, CDR2 SYDVKM. CDR3 length: 15 amino acids. DNA for the CDR3: TGTGCCAGCAGTCTCGTCGGGACTAGCTATAGTGAGCAGTTCTTC. Its protein product is CASSLVGTSYSEQFF.

The chain employs TRBV6-2 or TRBV6-3 and TRBJ2-3, with TRBD2 matching 10 bases. Per the germline V gene, CDR1 is MNHEY and CDR2 is SVGEGT. Germline trimming cut 4 bases from V and 4 bases from J; bases unmatched to any gene: 11. The CDR3 is 17 residues long. CDR3 DNA sequence: TGTGCCAGCAGTTCGCTAGCATTTGGGACTAGCGCAGATACGCAGTATTTT. This encodes CASSSLAFGTSADTQYF.

This clonotype was detected only a few times. This chain connects TRBV5-1 to TRBJ2-1; no clear D. Per the germline V gene, CDR1 is SGHRS and CDR2 is YFSETQ. The CDR3 has 14 residues. Trimming pared 4 bases from V and 5 bases from J, leaving 13 bases between. The CDR3 reads CASSLQPANNEQFF. In DNA form, the CDR3 reads TGCGCCAGCAGCCTCCAACCAGCCAACAATGAGCAGTTCTTC.

In this sample, this clonotype turned up a few times. V usage is TRBV20-1 and J usage is TRBJ2-3; the D is unclear. The CDR3 contains 15 residues. Per germline, CDR1 DFQATT and CDR2 SNEGSKA (reference sequence). Trimming removed 6 bases from V and 0 bases from J, with 16 bases in between. CDR3 amino acids: CSALRVTSSTDTQYF. In DNA form, the CDR3 reads TGCAGTGCCCTAAGAGTCACTTCTAGCACAGATACGCAGTATTTT.

In its sample, this clonotype was seen once. The chain couples TRBV7-2 to TRBJ2-5; D remains ambiguous. CDR1 and CDR2 (germline): SGHTA, FQGNSA. This CDR3 has 16 residues. V lost 5 bases, J lost 3 bases, and 19 bases lay in between. Here the CDR3 reads CASSPAAPLGKETQYF. CDR3 nucleotides: TGTGCCAGCAGCCCCGCGGCGCCGTTGGGGAAAGAGACCCAGTACTTC.

The genes are TRBV7-2 and TRBJ2-1; weak D call: TRBD1 (6 bases). The ends were cut back, 5 bases at V and 8 bases at J, with 19 bases in the middle. Germline values: CDR1 SGHTA, CDR2 FQGNSA. The CDR3 runs to 15 residues. CDR3 coding DNA: TGTGCCAGCAGCACCCAGAGGGGGAATCTCGATGAGCAGTTCTTC. Its protein product is CASSTQRGNLDEQFF.

The J gene is TRBJ1-2, the V gene TRBV20-1; TRBD1 aligns across 9 bases. Losses at the gene ends were 1 base for V and 5 bases for J; bases not matched to a gene: 5. The CDR3 has 14 residues. CDR1 is DFQATT and CDR2 is SNEGSKA in the germline V gene (reference sequence). CDR3 in amino acids: CSARGTGDYYGYTF. CDR3 nucleotides: TGCAGTGCTAGAGGGACAGGGGATTATTATGGCTACACCTTC.

This chain joins TRBV27 and TRBJ1-2; D is undetermined. This CDR3 is built from 14 residues. Trimming removed 4 bases from V and 4 bases from J, with 13 bases in between. The germline V gene has CDR1 MNHEY and CDR2 SMNVEV (reference sequence). CDR3 sequence (DNA): TGTGCCAGCAGTTCCGCCGGGTGGAGCTATGGCTACACCTTC. This translates into CASSSAGWSYGYTF.

V gene TRBV7-6 combines with J gene TRBJ2-4, with 9 nucleotides matching TRBD1. Losses at the gene ends were 1 base for V and 0 bases for J; bases not matched to a gene: 13. This CDR3 has 20 residues. Germline assignment: CDR1 SGHVS and CDR2 FNYEAQ. CDR3 protein: CASSLVAGQGDRLAKNIQYF. The CDR3 coding sequence is TGTGCCAGCAGCTTAGTCGCGGGACAGGGTGATCGACTAGCCAAAAACATTCAGTACTTC.

The sample holds a few counts of this clonotype. The genes are TRBV15 and TRBJ2-7, with no clear D. Between the trimmed V and J ends, which lost 0 bases and 4 bases, there was a span of 7 bases. This CDR3 has 13 amino acids. In germline, CDR1 is LNHNV, CDR2 YYDKDF (reference sequence). The CDR3 DNA is TGTGCCACCAGCAGAGATTTATATTACGAGCAGTACTTC. It translates to CATSRDLYYEQYF.

The rearrangement links TRBV7-2 to TRBJ2-3; the D gene could be TRBD1 or TRBD2 (6 bases each). The CDR3 covers 16 residues. Trimming pared 8 bases from V and 4 bases from J, leaving 22 bases between. Per germline, CDR1 SGHTA and CDR2 FQGNSA. The CDR3 DNA reads as TGTGCCAGCCGACCGGGGGCCAGACGTTGGGCAGATACGCAGTATTTT. Its translation is CASRPGARRWADTQYF. Together with reference TRBV7-2 and TRBJ2-3, the CDR3 gives the full variable domain: GAGVSQSPSNKVTEKGKDVELRCDPISGHTALYWYRQSLGQGLEFLIYFQGNSAPDKSGLPSDRFSAERTGGSVSTLTIQRTQQEDSAVYLCASRPGARRWADTQYFGPGTRLTVL.

This clonotype has just a few counts. This chain uses TRBV6-1 with TRBJ2-7, with D possibly called TRBD1 or TRBD2 (5 bases each). The CDR3 extends over 14 amino acids. Deletions cut 5 bases from V and 3 bases from J, with 14 bases between. From germline, CDR1 is MNHNS and CDR2 SASEGT. The CDR3 DNA reads TGTGCCAGCAGTTTTTCCCGGGACGGCTACGAGCAGTACTTC. Its translation: CASSFSRDGYEQYF.

This clonotype was counted only a few times. V and J are TRBV28 and TRBJ1-2; D might be TRBD1 (5 bases). CDR3 size: 14 residues. V lost 5 bases and J 5 bases, leaving 15 bases between the germline ends. The germline V gene encodes CDR1 MDHEN and CDR2 SYDVKM. The CDR3, as DNA: TGTGCCAGCAGTGTCGTGGGGGTCGGGTATGGCTACACCTTC. Translation: CASSVVGVGYGYTF.

The chain joins TRBV27 to TRBJ2-1, with D possibly being TRBD1 (6 bases). V dropped 5 bases and J dropped 9 bases, with 17 bases sitting between them. The CDR3 is 14 amino acids. Germline CDR1 MNHEY, CDR2 SMNVEV (reference sequence). The chain's CDR3 is CASSKRQVYGEQFF. CDR3 sequence (DNA): TGTGCCAGCAGTAAGCGACAGGTGTACGGTGAGCAGTTCTTC.

This clonotype was detected many times. The J gene is TRBJ1-2, the V gene TRBV27; the match to TRBD1 covers 7 bases. The V segment lost 6 bases and the J segment 4 bases; nucleotides outside the gene matches: 5. Germline-derived CDR1 and CDR2 are MNHEY and SMNVEV (reference sequence). The CDR3 is 13 amino acids. CDR3 loop: CASSLAGGYGYTF. The CDR3 DNA sequence: TGTGCCAGCAGCTTAGCAGGGGGCTATGGCTACACCTTC.

This chain joins TRBV7-3 and TRBJ2-3; 7 nucleotides match TRBD1. Trimming cost V 2 bases and J 0 bases; bases outside gene matches: 8. There are 17 residues in the CDR3. In germline, CDR1 is SGHTA, CDR2 FQGTGA. The CDR3 DNA follows: TGTGCCAGCAGCTTATTCCGAAGGACAGGTAGCACAGATACGCAGTATTTT. Translation: CASSLFRRTGSTDTQYF. Combining the CDR3 with reference TRBV7-3 and TRBJ2-3 gives the whole variable domain GAGVSQTPSNKVTEKGKYVELRCDPISGHTALYWYRQSLGQGPEFLIYFQGTGAADDSGLPNDRFFAVRPEGSVSTLKIQRTERGDSAVYLCASSLFRRTGSTDTQYFGPGTRLTVL.

The V call is TRBV7-9, the J call TRBJ2-4; unclear D gene. Germline CDR1 SEHNR, CDR2 FQNEAQ (reference sequence). The CDR3 contains 14 residues. The ends were cut back, 4 bases at V and 1 base at J, with 8 bases in the middle. In DNA form, the CDR3 reads TGTGCCAGCAGCTCGAATGGGGCCAAAAACATTCAGTACTTC. Amino acid sequence: CASSSNGAKNIQYF.

The CDR3 DNA follows: TGCAGTGCTAGACCCGGACTAGGGCGCGGTGAGCAGTTCTTC. Its protein is CSARPGLGRGEQFF. The chain uses TRBV20-1 and TRBJ2-1, with 7 bases aligning to TRBD2. CDR3 length equals 14 residues. Trimming took 2 bases from V and 9 from J; bases not matched to a gene: 10. Germline loops: CDR1 DFQATT, CDR2 SNEGSKA (reference sequence).

The chain links TRBV27 to TRBJ2-3; either TRBD1 or TRBD2 may supply D (5 bases each). The ends were cut back, 7 bases at V and 6 bases at J, with 17 bases in the middle. Per germline, CDR1 MNHEY and CDR2 SMNVEV (reference sequence). There are 14 residues in the CDR3. The CDR3 protein is CASTPGWGMDTQYF. Written as DNA, the CDR3 is TGTGCCAGCACCCCGGGGTGGGGGATGGATACGCAGTATTTT.

This rearrangement joins TRBV6-1 to TRBJ2-3, with D perhaps matching TRBD2 (5 bases). The CDR3 spans 15 residues. V was trimmed by 1 base and J by 4 bases, leaving 12 bases between them. From germline, CDR1 is MNHNS and CDR2 SASEGT. The CDR3 region is CASSEEDVRADTQYF. In DNA, the CDR3 is TGTGCCAGCAGTGAAGAGGACGTGAGGGCAGATACGCAGTATTTT.

This clonotype is a singleton in its sample. Without the conserved terminal phenylalanine or tryptophan, this CDR3 likely stems from a read error. This chain joins TRBV6-2 or TRBV6-3 and TRBJ2-3; 11 positions agree with TRBD1. V was pared by 6 bases and J by 9 bases, with 11 bases of the junction left unmatched. Germline CDR1 reads MNHEY; CDR2 reads SVGEGT. The CDR3 extends over 15 amino acids. The chain's CDR3 is CASSLPLDRGRTQYI. DNA of the CDR3: TGTGCCAGCAGCCTCCCCCTGGACAGGGGGCGAACGCAGTATATT.

This chain joins TRBV12-3 or TRBV12-4 and TRBJ2-4, with D tentatively TRBD1 (6 bases). The CDR3 runs to 14 residues. Trimming cost V 5 bases and J 2 bases, with 10 bases left between them. In nucleotides, the CDR3 is TGTGCCAGCAGTCCAACAGGGACCAAAAACATTCAGTACTTC. Residues: CASSPTGTKNIQYF.

A few counts support this clonotype. The V gene is TRBV20-1, the J gene TRBJ2-4; D not certain. Deletions cut 0 bases from V and 3 bases from J, with 6 bases between. The CDR3 consists of 13 residues. The germline CDR1 and CDR2 sequences are DFQATT and SNEGSKA (reference sequence). The CDR3 DNA reads as TGCAGTGCTAGAGATACTAACAAAAACATTCAGTACTTC. Amino acids: CSARDTNKNIQYF.

The rearrangement joins TRBV4-2 to TRBJ1-4; D is uncertain. The CDR3 contains 11 residues. CDR1 is LGHNA, CDR2 YNFKEQ, per germline. The V end lost 8 bases, the J end lost 8 bases, and 9 bases lay between the germline ends. The CDR3 DNA is TGTGCCAGCCATCGAACAGAAAAACTGTTTTTT. It translates to CASHRTEKLFF.

This clonotype was seen more than once but under ten times. The chain is built from TRBV7-2 and TRBJ2-5, with 7 bases fitting TRBD1. V dropped 4 bases and J dropped 5; count of bases not matched to a gene: 4. CDR3 length: 13 residues. CDR1 is SGHTA and CDR2 is FQGNSA in the germline V gene. The CDR3 DNA sequence: TGTGCCAGCAGCTGGGACAGTGGGGAGACCCAGTACTTC. Residues: CASSWDSGETQYF.

This chain uses TRBV27 with TRBJ2-4; TRBD2 is a possible D gene (6 bases). Trimming removed 0 bases at V and 3 bases at J, with 18 bases between. CDR3 length: 18 residues. Germline CDR1 is MNHEY and CDR2 is SMNVEV (reference sequence). CDR3 region: CASSLSLGGGIVKNIQYF. CDR3 DNA sequence: TGTGCCAGCAGTTTATCTCTGGGAGGAGGAATAGTCAAAAACATTCAGTACTTC.

The sample holds a few counts of this clonotype. The chain links TRBV4-3 to TRBJ2-1, with 10 bases fitting TRBD1. V shed 4 bases, J shed 4 bases, and the junction held 4 bases outside the gene matches. CDR3 length: 15 residues. CDR1 is LGHNA and CDR2 is YSLEER in the germline V gene. The CDR3 region has the DNA TGCGCCAGCAGCCTCTGGACAGGGGGTTACAATGAGCAGTTCTTC. It is translated as CASSLWTGGYNEQFF.

The chain combines TRBV7-2 with TRBJ1-2; 9 nucleotides line up with TRBD1. The J segment lost 8 bases and the V segment lost 2 bases, leaving 15 bases of the junction unmatched. Germline CDR1 SGHTA, CDR2 FQGNSA. The CDR3 runs to 17 residues. CDR3 sequence reads: CASSLMSAGQGASGYTF. The CDR3 DNA follows: TGTGCCAGCAGCTTAATGTCGGCGGGACAGGGAGCCTCCGGCTACACCTTC.